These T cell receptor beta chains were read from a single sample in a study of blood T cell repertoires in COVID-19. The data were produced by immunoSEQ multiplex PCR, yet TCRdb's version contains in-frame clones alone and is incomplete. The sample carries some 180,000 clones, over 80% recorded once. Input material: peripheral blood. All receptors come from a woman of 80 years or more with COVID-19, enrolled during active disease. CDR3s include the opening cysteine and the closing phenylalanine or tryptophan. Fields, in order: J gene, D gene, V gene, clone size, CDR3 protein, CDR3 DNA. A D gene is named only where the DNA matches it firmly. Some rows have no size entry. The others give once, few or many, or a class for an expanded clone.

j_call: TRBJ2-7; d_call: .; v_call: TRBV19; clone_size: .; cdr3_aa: CATQGSWNYEQYF; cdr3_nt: TGTGCCACCCAGGGGAGTTGGAACTACGAGCAGTACTTC
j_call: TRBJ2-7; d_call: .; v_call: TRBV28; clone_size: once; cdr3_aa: CASPKGGSSYEQYF; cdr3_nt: TGTGCCAGCCCCAAGGGGGGGAGCTCCTACGAGCAGTACTTC
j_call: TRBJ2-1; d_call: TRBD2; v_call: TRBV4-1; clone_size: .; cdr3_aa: CASSPVPSGKGEQFF; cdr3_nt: TGCGCCAGCAGCCCCGTCCCTAGCGGGAAGGGGGAGCAGTTCTTC
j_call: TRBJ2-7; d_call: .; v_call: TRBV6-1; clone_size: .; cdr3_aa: CASSEVRTVVQYF; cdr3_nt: TGTGCCAGCAGTGAAGTGAGGACTGTCGTGCAGTACTTC
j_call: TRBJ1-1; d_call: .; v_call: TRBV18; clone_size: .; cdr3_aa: CASSPTGQLNTEAFF; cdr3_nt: TGTGCCAGCTCTCCCACCGGACAGCTGAACACTGAAGCTTTCTTT
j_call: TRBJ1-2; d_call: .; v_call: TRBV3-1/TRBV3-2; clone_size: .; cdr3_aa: CASSLSRGGGYTF; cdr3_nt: TGTGCCAGCAGCCTGTCGAGGGGGGGTGGCTACACCTTC
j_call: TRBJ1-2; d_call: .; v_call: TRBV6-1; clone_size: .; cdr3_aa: CASSDGGGGGGYTF; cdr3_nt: TGTGCCAGCAGTGATGGGGGGGGTGGAGGAGGCTACACCTTC
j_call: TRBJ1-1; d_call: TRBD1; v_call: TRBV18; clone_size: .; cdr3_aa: CASSPDRGDTEAFF; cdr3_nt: TGTGCCAGCTCACCTGACAGGGGGGACACTGAAGCTTTCTTT
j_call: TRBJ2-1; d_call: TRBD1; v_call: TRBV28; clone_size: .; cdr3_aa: CASSFTDRYNEQFF; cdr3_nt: TGTGCCAGCAGTTTCACGGACAGGTACAATGAGCAGTTCTTC
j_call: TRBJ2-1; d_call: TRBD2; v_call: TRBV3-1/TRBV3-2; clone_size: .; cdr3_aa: CASSQPPGLAGYNEQFF; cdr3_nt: TGTGCCAGCAGCCAACCACCGGGACTAGCGGGATACAATGAGCAGTTCTTC
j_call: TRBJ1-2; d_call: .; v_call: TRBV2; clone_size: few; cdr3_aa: CASSEAGYYGYTF; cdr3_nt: TGTGCCAGCAGTGAGGCGGGTTACTATGGCTACACCTTC
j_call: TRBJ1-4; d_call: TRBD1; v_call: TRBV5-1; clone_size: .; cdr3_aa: CASSPGQGVNEKLFF; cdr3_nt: TGCGCCAGCAGCCCGGGACAGGGAGTTAATGAAAAACTGTTTTTT
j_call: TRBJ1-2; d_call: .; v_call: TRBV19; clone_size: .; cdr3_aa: CATQEGFNYGYTF; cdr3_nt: TGTGCCACCCAGGAGGGGTTTAACTATGGCTACACCTTC
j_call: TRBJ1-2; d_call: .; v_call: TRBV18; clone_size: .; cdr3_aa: CASSPVQEEYGYTF; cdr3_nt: TGTGCCAGCTCACCGGTCCAGGAAGAGTATGGCTACACCTTC